This TCR beta chain was identified in a study of T cells in Graves' hyperthyroidism and ophthalmopathy (dated by TCRdb to the late 2010s). A note on the overall study: Peripheral blood was sampled at the time of initial diagnosis, prior to any treatment. The approximately 98 discovery patients were randomly divided into training and test sets at a 7:3 ratio. To identify TCR V-J signatures that set the groups apart, the researchers used a discovery cohort of 100 or so patients, made up of 40 to 45 with Graves' ophthalmopathy and 57 with stable Graves' hyperthyroidism. TCR Vbeta CDR3 sequencing of 120 to 150 peripheral blood samples (over 40 ophthalmopathy, 75 to 80 hyperthyroidism and some 17 progressor patients) is reported in the paper. Following sampling, methimazole starting at 30 mg daily was given to hyperthyroidism patients, and high-dose intravenous methylprednisolone was given to ophthalmopathy patients. In more than 5 Graves' hyperthyroidism patients, the study also compared T-cell repertoires from thyroid tissue with T-cell repertoires from blood. Prospective prediction of ophthalmopathy was tested in an independent validation cohort of about 19 hyperthyroidism patients and some 17 patients who later progressed to ophthalmopathy. The research as a whole found: Most expanded thyroid clonotypes (frequency above 0.001) were also found in blood, which suggests that blood repertoires may mirror thyroid immune responses. Sample size was not statistically predetermined, and investigators were not blinded to group allocation. In validation, progression to ophthalmopathy was predicted by the model with nearly 71% sensitivity and 72.22% specificity, a median of around 6.5 months before onset. In cross-validation, a model built on a 13 V-J signature told ophthalmopathy apart from stable hyperthyroidism with roughly 87% sensitivity and roughly 81% specificity, and in testing the same model reached 80%/75%.

The CDR3 has 14 amino acids, counting the end cysteine and phenylalanine. The CDR3 DNA has 42 bases and is translated from base 1. The V end gives up 7 bases and the J end 5 bases, leaving 8 bases in the junction not matched to a gene. From the germline V gene, CDR1 is SNHLY and CDR2 is FYNNEI. The hyperthyroidism patients were between 18 and 65 years old and newly diagnosed, with a disease duration of less than 2 months. Any patient with an uncontrolled infection, another autoimmune disease, pregnancy or lactation was excluded. Diagnoses were established on the basis of clinical symptoms, serum thyroxine and TRAb, thyroid ultrasound, and orbital computed tomography. Blood from progressor patients was collected at the time of first diagnosis with hyperthyroidism, before any ophthalmopathy symptoms had appeared. Ficoll-Paque density gradient centrifugation was used to isolate PBMCs from about 9.4 ml of fresh peripheral blood. Patients classed as progressors first received a Graves' hyperthyroidism diagnosis and then went on to develop ophthalmopathy during follow-up. Total RNA was extracted with Trizol reagent, and quality was checked on an Agilent 2100 Bioanalyzer.

The TCR beta CDR3 regions were amplified from the RNA transcripts. For the first round of RT-PCR on the TCR CDR3, the HTBI primer set was used together with the Qiagen OneStep RT-PCR kit. The libraries were constructed in a second round of multiplex PCR and then size-selected and purified. Libraries were sequenced paired-end with 100 bp reads on an Illumina HiSeq2000. The authors' pipeline ran thus. SOAPnuke was used to process the raw data, with reads discarded if the reads contained adapters or uncalled bases, had a mean Phred below 15, or lacked an exact constant-primer or identifier match. High-quality paired reads were merged with COPE v1.2.5, and unique nucleotide sequences were defined as clonotypes. Clonotypes were aligned to IMGT TRBV, TRBD and TRBJ reference segments using MiTCR v1.1. The analysis was restricted to V-J combinations with a frequency above 0.0001, which together covered about 99% of the repertoires. A TCS score was defined as the ratio between F50 (clonal expansion) and ExV (chaos), using BLOSUM62-based TCRdist between CDR3 peptides within each V-J. Welch's t-statistics and random forest reduced around 520 V-J features to 10 to 15, which were used in a naive Bayes classifier (R e1071). The public sequencing data were trimmed at Q25 with fastp and processed into clonotypes with MiXCR by TCRdb, which kept only in-frame beta chains. Rows merge per CDR3 protein into single entries with the most common DNA and genes. In this record, the V and J calls reflect TCRdb's handling and not the investigators' own analysis. Across this sample there are fewer than 450,000 distinct CDR3 sequences, with about a sixth seen only once. In total, the top ten clones hold 34% of the sample.

This clonotype was seen at least ten times. Its antigen has not been determined. No base qualities exist here, and no much larger clone lies one base off it. Recombination connected TRBV2 to TRBJ2-7, with TRBD1 matching 10 junction bases. The sequencing input was blood. This sequence originates from a woman between 25 and 40 years old with Graves' hyperthyroidism that later progressed to Graves' ophthalmopathy. The sequence in DNA is TGTGCCAGCACCGGAGGGACAGGGGCGGACGAGCAGTACTTC. This yields the protein CASTGGTGADEQYF.